Shown below are 8 T cell receptor beta chains from a single sample sequenced in a study of T cells in Graves' hyperthyroidism and ophthalmopathy. Researchers amplified the TCR beta CDR3 regions from RNA transcripts. RT-PCR in the first round (using the HTBI primer set) targeted the TCR CDR3. TCRdb called the multiplex PCR reads again in MiXCR, with one record for every CDR3 protein. The table lists 500,000 to 550,000 distinct CDR3 sequences, more than 20% of them singletons. The sample taken for sequencing was blood. These receptor sequences come from a man younger than 30 with Graves' hyperthyroidism.

Many counts were recorded for this clonotype. The chain employs TRBV6-1 and TRBJ1-2; no definite D call. This CDR3 region has 15 residues. Germline CDR1 MNHNS, CDR2 SASEGT. V was trimmed by 4 bases and J by 6 bases, leaving 18 bases between them. As DNA, the CDR3 is TGTGCCAGCAGTGTAGTCACCAAAAGGACTGATGGCTACACCTTC. Encoded protein: CASSVVTKRTDGYTF.

This clonotype was seen a few times. Here the CDR3 DNA reads TGTGCCAGCAGTTCCCTAGCATTGGAAGCTTTCTTT. Translation gives CASSSLALEAFF. V is TRBV12-3 or TRBV12-4 and J is TRBJ1-1; D is undetermined. Trimming stripped 4 bases from V and 8 bases from J, with 11 bases between. This CDR3 region has 12 residues.

V is TRBV6-5 and J is TRBJ1-5; TRBD1 matches at 7 bases. The germline gives CDR1 MNHEY, CDR2 SVGAGI. This CDR3 is 15 amino acids long. The J segment lost 4 bases and the V segment lost 4 bases, leaving 7 bases of the junction unmatched. The CDR3 loop reads CASSSTGVLNQPQHF. As DNA, the CDR3 is TGTGCCAGCAGTTCAACAGGGGTCCTAAATCAGCCCCAGCATTTT.

This chain links TRBV2 with TRBJ2-4, with 11 bases that match TRBD2. The CDR3 is 15 amino acids. Unmatched junction bases numbered 8, after V lost 8 bases and J lost 5 bases. The germline V gene encodes CDR1 SNHLY and CDR2 FYNNEI. The CDR3 spells CASLRLAGLQNIQYF. Written as DNA, the CDR3 is TGTGCCAGCCTTCGACTAGCGGGGCTTCAAAACATTCAGTACTTC.

This clonotype was counted between two and nine times. The rearrangement uses TRBV3-1 and TRBJ2-2, with 7 nucleotides matching TRBD2. Germline CDR1 and CDR2: LGHDT and YNNKEL (reference sequence). The CDR3 totals 15 residues. The V gene end was trimmed by 2 bases and the J gene end by 1 base; junction bases not matched to a gene: 1. CDR3 DNA: TGTGCCAGCAGCCAAAGCGGGGTGAACACCGGGGAGCTGTTTTTT. Amino acid sequence: CASSQSGVNTGELFF.

This clonotype was recorded a few times. The V call is TRBV29-1, the J call TRBJ2-5; D is uncertain. CDR1 is SQVTM and CDR2 is ANQGSEA in the germline V gene. The germline V and J ends were trimmed by 7 bases and 0 bases, with 6 bases remaining between them. The CDR3 spans 11 residues. This CDR3 reads CSGAYQETQYF. CDR3 DNA sequence: TGCAGCGGGGCCTACCAAGAGACCCAGTACTTC.

This clonotype was recorded a few times. The chain has TRBV15 and TRBJ1-2, with 8 bases that match TRBD1. The CDR3 has 17 amino acids. Germline loops: CDR1 LNHNV, CDR2 YYDKDF (reference sequence). Trimming cost V 1 base and J 1 base; bases outside gene matches: 8. Written as DNA, the CDR3 is TGTGCCACCAGCAGAGTCGCCACAGGGGGATTTAACTATGGCTACACCTTC. Protein: CATSRVATGGFNYGYTF.

The V gene is TRBV4-2, the J gene TRBJ2-7; D possibly matches TRBD1 or TRBD2 (5 bases each). V was clipped by 0 bases and J by 6 bases, with 15 bases between them. This CDR3 is 15 amino acids long. The germline V gene has CDR1 LGHNA and CDR2 YNFKEQ. The CDR3 spells CASSQDGAGTCEQYF. The CDR3 nucleotides are TGTGCCAGCAGCCAAGATGGCGCCGGGACCTGCGAGCAGTACTTC.